This T cell receptor (beta chain) appears in the sequencing data of a study of T cells in localized non-small cell lung cancer (dated by TCRdb to the early 2020s). In terms of the full investigation: Comparing tumors with uninvolved tumor-adjacent lungs, the study looked at the T cell repertoires of fewer than 250 patients with early-stage NSCLC. All 220 or so NSCLC patients in the cohort were treatment-naive and had localized lung tumors that were resected. The mean age of the NSCLC patients was around 67 years, with 130 or so men and 107 women.

At diagnosis, peripheral blood, uninvolved tumor-adjacent lung and tumor were collected and were preserved as a mix of fresh-frozen and FFPE material. The immunoSEQ Assay was used to sequence TCR beta CDR3 regions from DNA. Regarding the original processing steps: To compute T cell density, TCR beta template counts were normalized to usable DNA, which was estimated by amplifying housekeeping genes. The preseqR package was used to estimate richness by extrapolating to 400,000 templates for PBMC samples and to 120,000 templates for tissue samples. Clonality was defined by subtracting Pielou's evenness from one. Differential abundance testing on productive amino-acid clonotypes, with a minimum total count of 5 and an alpha of 0.1, was used to identify tissue-enriched TCRs. Repertoire overlap between compartments was quantified with the Jaccard Index and Morisita Overlap Index. GLIPH grouped TCR beta CDR3s together with public tetramer-defined viral CDR3s, and a viral motif had to include at least three viral sequences and show V-gene enrichment. In TCRdb, the immuneACCESS table is reduced to in-frame sequences with V and J assigned. These tables do not hold every clone; where another copy was compared, an unresolved V gene accounts for under half, and the others remain unexplained. The V and J calls and the clone size are those of that table, but D and trimming were determined from the DNA. The sample yields more than 3,500 clones; about 25% were counted once. 8.2% of the sample goes to the ten largest clones.

This clone is assessed as medium-sized (0.01 to 0.1%). Its antigen target is currently unknown. The junction departs from germline at one end; a sequencing error may be responsible. Counted from cysteine to phenylalanine, this CDR3 has 12 amino acids. The entry retains the CDR3 DNA only, 36 bases that are in frame from base 1. The germline V gene supplies CDR1 MNHGY and CDR2 SAAAGT. Overall study outcomes, separate from this receptor: Uninvolved tumor-adjacent lung showed the highest T cell clonality, higher than tumor, which suggests more focused antigenic responses in the adjacent lung. Because the study design was exploratory, TCR variables were selected using unadjusted p-values without false-discovery rate correction. Multi-region tumor sequencing was not performed, so intratumor heterogeneity could not be excluded. A median of around 57 of the top 100 tumor clones were detected in paired uninvolved adjacent lung, and some 28 of these tumor clones were also found among the top 100 clones of the paired uninvolved adjacent lung. Higher blood T cell density associated with longer overall survival, while higher adjacent-lung clonality associated with shorter survival.

This sample comprised lung tumor tissue, obtained before any cancer treatment. The sequence was collected from a male donor at least 60 years old with stage I lung adenocarcinoma. The V and J segments used are TRBV6-8 and TRBJ1-3, with no confident D gene call. The sequenced DNA: TGTGTCAGCAGCGGGACTGGAAACACCATATATTTT. The encoded protein is CVSSGTGNTIYF.